One and the same sample provided the 15 T cell receptor beta chains below, sequenced in a study of T cell responses to AZD1222 COVID-19 vaccine. The table came from immunoSEQ multiplex PCR; TCRdb's copy has only in-frame clones and leaves some out. The table lists approximately 130,000 clones, over 90% of them singletons. The specimen comprised peripheral blood, sampled on day 0 of AZD1222 vaccination. These receptors were taken from an adult in good health.

This rearrangement joins TRBV27 to TRBJ2-6; D gene uncertain. This CDR3 contains 13 residues. Germline CDR1 and CDR2: MNHEY and SMNVEV (reference sequence). Trimming took off 3 bases at V and 0 bases at J, with 0 bases between the two ends. For the CDR3, the DNA is TGTGCCAGCAGTTTCTCTGGGGCCAACGTCCTGACTTTC. Translation gives CASSFSGANVLTF.

The gene calls are TRBV5-1 and TRBJ2-5, with a possible D match to TRBD2 (7 bases). This CDR3 has 14 residues. Germline CDR1 and CDR2: SGHRS and YFSETQ. Trimming removed 4 bases at V and 10 bases at J, with 20 bases between. This CDR3 is CASSLPGGTMVQYF. CDR3 coding DNA: TGCGCCAGCAGCCTGCCCGGGGGGACAATGGTCCAGTACTTC.

The gene calls are TRBV4-2 and TRBJ2-7; 7 bases fit TRBD1. With 1 base clipped from V and 4 bases from J, the junction kept 1 base outside the gene matches. Germline CDR1 reads LGHNA; CDR2 reads YNFKEQ. The CDR3 is 13 residues long. The CDR3 loop reads CASSQGDRYEQYF. The DNA for the CDR3 is TGTGCCAGCAGCCAAGGGGACAGATACGAGCAGTACTTC.

The genes are TRBV5-1 and TRBJ1-4, with D hard to call. The germline CDR1 and CDR2 sequences are SGHRS and YFSETQ. The CDR3 is made up of 17 amino acids. The ends were cut back, 0 bases at V and 5 bases at J, with 17 bases in the middle. The CDR3: CASSLGIDRPGNEKLFF. As DNA, the CDR3 is TGCGCCAGCAGCTTGGGGATTGACCGCCCGGGGAATGAAAAACTGTTTTTT.

This rearrangement joins TRBV11-3 to TRBJ2-7, with D perhaps matching TRBD2 (6 bases). The CDR3 contains 16 residues. V was pared by 6 bases and J by 6 bases, with 24 bases between. Germline V CDR1 and CDR2: SGHNT, YENEEA. The CDR3 nucleotides are TGTGCCAGCAGATCCCCCCCCCTTTACGGGGGTGGCGAGCAGTACTTC. Its protein is CASRSPPLYGGGEQYF.

The chain carries TRBV12-3 or TRBV12-4 and TRBJ1-1; D not resolved. The V gene lost 7 bases and the J gene lost 1 base, with 10 bases spanning the gap. This CDR3 is built from 13 residues. The CDR3 spells CASISTENTEAFF. The CDR3 coding sequence is TGTGCCAGCATCTCCACCGAGAACACTGAAGCTTTCTTT.

The V call is TRBV6-2 or TRBV6-3, the J call TRBJ2-2; D not resolved. V gave up 6 bases and J gave up 0 bases, with 5 bases separating them. The CDR3 has 13 amino acids. The germline V gene encodes CDR1 MNHEY and CDR2 SVGEGT. Here the CDR3 reads CASSGPNTGELFF. The CDR3 bases are TGTGCCAGCAGCGGTCCGAACACCGGGGAGCTGTTTTTT.

The sample holds one count of this clone. V gene TRBV29-1 combines with J gene TRBJ2-2, with D possibly matching TRBD2 (6 bases). Germline V lookup: CDR1 SQVTM, CDR2 ANQGSEA. CDR3 length: 12 residues. The V end was cut by 4 bases, the J end by 7 bases, with 10 bases between. CDR3 sequence reads: CSVAGGNGELFF. The CDR3 region has the DNA TGCAGCGTTGCCGGGGGAAACGGGGAGCTGTTTTTT.

The chain has TRBV10-3 and TRBJ1-4; 8 nucleotides align to TRBD1. The CDR3 has 14 residues. The V and J ends lost 6 bases and 8 bases, in that order; junction bases with no gene match: 8. In germline, CDR1 is ENHRY, CDR2 SYGVKD. The CDR3 DNA follows: TGTGCCATCAGGAGACAGGGGATGGGGGAAAAACTGTTTTTT. This encodes CAIRRQGMGEKLFF.

The chain links TRBV11-3 to TRBJ2-1; D possibly corresponds to TRBD2 (7 bases). This CDR3 region has 12 residues. V shed 5 bases and J shed 8 bases, with 10 bases lying between them. Germline V CDR1 and CDR2: SGHNT, YENEEA. The CDR3 DNA sequence: TGTGCCAGCAGCGGGGGGGCTGATGAGCAGTTCTTC. Amino acids: CASSGGADEQFF.

The V and J genes are TRBV6-1 and TRBJ1-3, with a tentative D call TRBD1 (5 bases). V lost 2 bases and J 2 bases, leaving 13 bases between the germline ends. This CDR3 is 16 amino acids long. Germline lookup yields CDR1 MNHNS and CDR2 SASEGT. The CDR3 region is CASSEYSGGTGNTIYF. The CDR3 DNA reads TGTGCCAGCAGTGAATATTCGGGGGGAACTGGAAACACCATATATTTT.

V is TRBV3-1 (or the pseudogene TRBV3-2) and J is TRBJ1-5, with 9 bases that match TRBD1. The V gene end was trimmed by 5 bases and the J gene end by 6 bases; junction bases not matched to a gene: 5. CDR1 is LGHDT, CDR2 YNNKEL, per germline (reference sequence). CDR3 length: 14 residues. The CDR3 sequence is CASSDGQGSQPQHF. In nucleotides, the CDR3 is TGTGCCAGCAGCGATGGACAGGGGAGTCAGCCCCAGCATTTT.

The chain recombines TRBV6-5 with TRBJ1-5; D is perhaps TRBD1 (5 bases). Per germline, CDR1 MNHEY and CDR2 SVGAGI. CDR3 size: 13 residues. V lost 5 bases, J lost 3 bases, and 8 bases lay in between. The CDR3 here is CASSTGPNQPQHF. CDR3 DNA: TGTGCCAGCAGTACAGGACCCAATCAGCCCCAGCATTTT.

The V gene is TRBV12-5, the J gene TRBJ1-3; D unclear. The CDR3 consists of 16 residues. CDR1 is LGHNT and CDR2 is FRNRAP in the germline V gene. Trimming took 3 bases from V and 8 from J, leaving 20 bases between them. DNA of the CDR3: TGTGCTAGTGGTTTCTCCCAGTACGGCGTTTCAGACACCATATATTTT. Translating gives CASGFSQYGVSDTIYF.

CDR3 amino acids: CASSPNGGDTEAFF. CDR3 DNA sequence: TGTGCCAGCAGCCCTAACGGGGGAGACACTGAAGCTTTCTTT. This chain links TRBV4-2 with TRBJ1-1; possibly TRBD1 for D (5 bases). V lost 4 bases, J lost 3 bases, and 12 bases lay in between. The germline V gene encodes CDR1 LGHNA and CDR2 YNFKEQ. This CDR3 has 14 amino acids.